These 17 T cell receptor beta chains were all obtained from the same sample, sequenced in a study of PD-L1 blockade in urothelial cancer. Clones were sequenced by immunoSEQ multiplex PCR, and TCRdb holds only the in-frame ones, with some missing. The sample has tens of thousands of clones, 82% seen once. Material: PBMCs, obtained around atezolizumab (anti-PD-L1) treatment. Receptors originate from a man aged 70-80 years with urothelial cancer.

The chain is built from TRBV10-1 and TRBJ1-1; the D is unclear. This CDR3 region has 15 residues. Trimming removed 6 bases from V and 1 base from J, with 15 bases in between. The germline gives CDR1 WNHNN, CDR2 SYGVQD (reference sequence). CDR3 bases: TGCGCCAGCAGCGAACGAGGAGGATCGAACACTGAAGCTTTCTTT. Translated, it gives CASSERGGSNTEAFF.

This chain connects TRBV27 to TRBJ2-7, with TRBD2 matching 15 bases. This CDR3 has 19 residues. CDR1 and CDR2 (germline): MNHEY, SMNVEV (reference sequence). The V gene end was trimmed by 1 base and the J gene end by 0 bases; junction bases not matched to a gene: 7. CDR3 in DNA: TGTGCCAGCAGTTTATATCCCGGGACTAGCGGGAGGAGCTCCTACGAGCAGTACTTC. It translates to CASSLYPGTSGRSSYEQYF.

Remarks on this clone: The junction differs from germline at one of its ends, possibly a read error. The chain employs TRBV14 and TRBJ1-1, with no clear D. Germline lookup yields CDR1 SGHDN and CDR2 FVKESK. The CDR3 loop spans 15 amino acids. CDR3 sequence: CASSPQLDWNPEAFF. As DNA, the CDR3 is TGTGCCAGCAGCCCCCAGTTGGACTGGAACCCTGAAGCTTTCTTT.

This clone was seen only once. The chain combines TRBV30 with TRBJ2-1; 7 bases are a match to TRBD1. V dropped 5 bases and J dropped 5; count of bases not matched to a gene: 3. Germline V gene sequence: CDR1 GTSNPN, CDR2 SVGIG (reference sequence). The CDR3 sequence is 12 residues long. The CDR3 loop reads CAWETGDNEQFF. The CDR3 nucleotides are TGTGCCTGGGAAACAGGGGACAATGAGCAGTTCTTC.

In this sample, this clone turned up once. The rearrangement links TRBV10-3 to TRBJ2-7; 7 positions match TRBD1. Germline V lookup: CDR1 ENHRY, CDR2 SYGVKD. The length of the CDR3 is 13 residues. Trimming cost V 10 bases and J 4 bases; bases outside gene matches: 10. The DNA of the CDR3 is TGTGCCAACAGCCGGGACAGAGAATACGAGCAGTACTTC. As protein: CANSRDREYEQYF.

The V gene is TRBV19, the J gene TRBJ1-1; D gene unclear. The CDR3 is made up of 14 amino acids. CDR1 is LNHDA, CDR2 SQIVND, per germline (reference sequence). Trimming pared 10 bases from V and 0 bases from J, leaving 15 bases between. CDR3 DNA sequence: TGTGCCACATCCCCGGGGTGGATGAACACTGAAGCTTTCTTT. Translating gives CATSPGWMNTEAFF.

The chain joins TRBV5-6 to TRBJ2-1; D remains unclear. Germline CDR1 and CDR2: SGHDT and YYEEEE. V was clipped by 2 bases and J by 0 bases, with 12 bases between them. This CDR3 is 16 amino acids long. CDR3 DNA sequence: TGTGCCAGCAGCTTTGCCCAGGCACCCTCCTACAATGAGCAGTTCTTC. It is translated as CASSFAQAPSYNEQFF.

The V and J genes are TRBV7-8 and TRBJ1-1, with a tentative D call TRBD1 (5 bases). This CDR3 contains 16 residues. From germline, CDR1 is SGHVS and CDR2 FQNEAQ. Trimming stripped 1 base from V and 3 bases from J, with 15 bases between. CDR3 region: CASSLGLTVGDTEAFF. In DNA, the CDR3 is TGTGCCAGCAGCTTAGGTCTGACAGTGGGCGACACTGAAGCTTTCTTT.

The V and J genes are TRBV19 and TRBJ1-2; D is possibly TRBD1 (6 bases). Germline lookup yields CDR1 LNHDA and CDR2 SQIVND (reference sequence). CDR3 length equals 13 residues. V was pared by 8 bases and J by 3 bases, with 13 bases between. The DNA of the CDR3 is TGTGCCAGTCGGGGGGCCCTTGACTATGGCTACACCTTC. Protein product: CASRGALDYGYTF. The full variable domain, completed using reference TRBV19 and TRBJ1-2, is DGGITQSPKYLFRKEGQNVTLSCEQNLNHDAMYWYRQDPGQGLRLIYYSQIVNDFQKGDIAEGYSVSREKKESFPLTVTSAQKNPTAFYLCASRGALDYGYTFGSGTRLTVV.

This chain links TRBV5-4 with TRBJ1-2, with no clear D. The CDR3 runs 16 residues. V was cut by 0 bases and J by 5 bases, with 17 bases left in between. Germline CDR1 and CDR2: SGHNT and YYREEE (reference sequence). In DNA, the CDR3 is TGTGCCAGCAGCTTGGGAGGGAACCGTAGATCTTATGGCTACACCTTC. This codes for CASSLGGNRRSYGYTF. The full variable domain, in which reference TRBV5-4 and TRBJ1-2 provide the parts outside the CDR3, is ETGVTQSPTHLIKTRGQQVTLRCSSQSGHNTVSWYQQALGQGPQFIFQYYREEENGRGNFPPRFSGLQFPNYSSELNVNALELDDSALYLCASSLGGNRRSYGYTFGSGTRLTVV.

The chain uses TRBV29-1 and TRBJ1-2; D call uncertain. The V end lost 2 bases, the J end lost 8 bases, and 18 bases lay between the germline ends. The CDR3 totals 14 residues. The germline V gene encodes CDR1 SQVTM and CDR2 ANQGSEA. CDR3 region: CSVEYVGPFSGYTF. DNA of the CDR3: TGCAGCGTTGAATATGTCGGTCCCTTCTCGGGCTACACCTTC.

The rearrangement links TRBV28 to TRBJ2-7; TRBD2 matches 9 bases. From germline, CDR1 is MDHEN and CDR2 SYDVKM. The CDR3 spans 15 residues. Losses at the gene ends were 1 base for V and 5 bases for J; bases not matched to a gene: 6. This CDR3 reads CASSLSGSGSDEQYF. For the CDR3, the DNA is TGTGCCAGCAGTTTATCCGGTAGCGGGAGCGACGAGCAGTACTTC.

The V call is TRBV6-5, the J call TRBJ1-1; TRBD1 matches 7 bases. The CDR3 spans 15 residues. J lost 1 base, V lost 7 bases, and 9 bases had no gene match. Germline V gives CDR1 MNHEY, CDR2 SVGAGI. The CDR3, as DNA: TGTGCCAGCAAACGACAGGGAGCTTCGAACACTGAAGCTTTCTTT. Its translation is CASKRQGASNTEAFF.

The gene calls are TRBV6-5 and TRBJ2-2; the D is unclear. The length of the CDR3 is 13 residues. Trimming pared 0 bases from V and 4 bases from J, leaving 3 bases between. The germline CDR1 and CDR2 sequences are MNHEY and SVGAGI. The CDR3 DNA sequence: TGTGCCAGCAGTTACTCTAGCACCGGGGAGCTGTTTTTT. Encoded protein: CASSYSSTGELFF.

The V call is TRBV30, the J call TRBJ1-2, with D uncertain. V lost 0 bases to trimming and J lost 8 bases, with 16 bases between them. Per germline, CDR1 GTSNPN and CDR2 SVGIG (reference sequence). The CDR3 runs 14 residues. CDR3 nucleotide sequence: TGTGCCTGGAGTGTAATAACTCGCTTGCGAGGCTACACCTTC. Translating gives CAWSVITRLRGYTF.

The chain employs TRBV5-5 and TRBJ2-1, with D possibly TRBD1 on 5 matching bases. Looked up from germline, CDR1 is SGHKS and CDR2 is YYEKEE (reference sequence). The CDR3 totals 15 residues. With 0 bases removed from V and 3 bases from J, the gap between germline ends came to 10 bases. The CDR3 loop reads CASSLAAQGYNEQFF. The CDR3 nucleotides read TGTGCCAGCAGCTTGGCCGCGCAGGGCTACAATGAGCAGTTCTTC.

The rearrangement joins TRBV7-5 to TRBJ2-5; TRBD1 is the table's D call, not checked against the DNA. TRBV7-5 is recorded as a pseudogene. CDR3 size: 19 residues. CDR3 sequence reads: CVRSLRRGRRNRARETQYF. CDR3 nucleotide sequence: TGTGTCAGAAGCTTAAGAAGGGGAAGACGGAACAGGGCTAGAGAGACCCAGTACTTC.